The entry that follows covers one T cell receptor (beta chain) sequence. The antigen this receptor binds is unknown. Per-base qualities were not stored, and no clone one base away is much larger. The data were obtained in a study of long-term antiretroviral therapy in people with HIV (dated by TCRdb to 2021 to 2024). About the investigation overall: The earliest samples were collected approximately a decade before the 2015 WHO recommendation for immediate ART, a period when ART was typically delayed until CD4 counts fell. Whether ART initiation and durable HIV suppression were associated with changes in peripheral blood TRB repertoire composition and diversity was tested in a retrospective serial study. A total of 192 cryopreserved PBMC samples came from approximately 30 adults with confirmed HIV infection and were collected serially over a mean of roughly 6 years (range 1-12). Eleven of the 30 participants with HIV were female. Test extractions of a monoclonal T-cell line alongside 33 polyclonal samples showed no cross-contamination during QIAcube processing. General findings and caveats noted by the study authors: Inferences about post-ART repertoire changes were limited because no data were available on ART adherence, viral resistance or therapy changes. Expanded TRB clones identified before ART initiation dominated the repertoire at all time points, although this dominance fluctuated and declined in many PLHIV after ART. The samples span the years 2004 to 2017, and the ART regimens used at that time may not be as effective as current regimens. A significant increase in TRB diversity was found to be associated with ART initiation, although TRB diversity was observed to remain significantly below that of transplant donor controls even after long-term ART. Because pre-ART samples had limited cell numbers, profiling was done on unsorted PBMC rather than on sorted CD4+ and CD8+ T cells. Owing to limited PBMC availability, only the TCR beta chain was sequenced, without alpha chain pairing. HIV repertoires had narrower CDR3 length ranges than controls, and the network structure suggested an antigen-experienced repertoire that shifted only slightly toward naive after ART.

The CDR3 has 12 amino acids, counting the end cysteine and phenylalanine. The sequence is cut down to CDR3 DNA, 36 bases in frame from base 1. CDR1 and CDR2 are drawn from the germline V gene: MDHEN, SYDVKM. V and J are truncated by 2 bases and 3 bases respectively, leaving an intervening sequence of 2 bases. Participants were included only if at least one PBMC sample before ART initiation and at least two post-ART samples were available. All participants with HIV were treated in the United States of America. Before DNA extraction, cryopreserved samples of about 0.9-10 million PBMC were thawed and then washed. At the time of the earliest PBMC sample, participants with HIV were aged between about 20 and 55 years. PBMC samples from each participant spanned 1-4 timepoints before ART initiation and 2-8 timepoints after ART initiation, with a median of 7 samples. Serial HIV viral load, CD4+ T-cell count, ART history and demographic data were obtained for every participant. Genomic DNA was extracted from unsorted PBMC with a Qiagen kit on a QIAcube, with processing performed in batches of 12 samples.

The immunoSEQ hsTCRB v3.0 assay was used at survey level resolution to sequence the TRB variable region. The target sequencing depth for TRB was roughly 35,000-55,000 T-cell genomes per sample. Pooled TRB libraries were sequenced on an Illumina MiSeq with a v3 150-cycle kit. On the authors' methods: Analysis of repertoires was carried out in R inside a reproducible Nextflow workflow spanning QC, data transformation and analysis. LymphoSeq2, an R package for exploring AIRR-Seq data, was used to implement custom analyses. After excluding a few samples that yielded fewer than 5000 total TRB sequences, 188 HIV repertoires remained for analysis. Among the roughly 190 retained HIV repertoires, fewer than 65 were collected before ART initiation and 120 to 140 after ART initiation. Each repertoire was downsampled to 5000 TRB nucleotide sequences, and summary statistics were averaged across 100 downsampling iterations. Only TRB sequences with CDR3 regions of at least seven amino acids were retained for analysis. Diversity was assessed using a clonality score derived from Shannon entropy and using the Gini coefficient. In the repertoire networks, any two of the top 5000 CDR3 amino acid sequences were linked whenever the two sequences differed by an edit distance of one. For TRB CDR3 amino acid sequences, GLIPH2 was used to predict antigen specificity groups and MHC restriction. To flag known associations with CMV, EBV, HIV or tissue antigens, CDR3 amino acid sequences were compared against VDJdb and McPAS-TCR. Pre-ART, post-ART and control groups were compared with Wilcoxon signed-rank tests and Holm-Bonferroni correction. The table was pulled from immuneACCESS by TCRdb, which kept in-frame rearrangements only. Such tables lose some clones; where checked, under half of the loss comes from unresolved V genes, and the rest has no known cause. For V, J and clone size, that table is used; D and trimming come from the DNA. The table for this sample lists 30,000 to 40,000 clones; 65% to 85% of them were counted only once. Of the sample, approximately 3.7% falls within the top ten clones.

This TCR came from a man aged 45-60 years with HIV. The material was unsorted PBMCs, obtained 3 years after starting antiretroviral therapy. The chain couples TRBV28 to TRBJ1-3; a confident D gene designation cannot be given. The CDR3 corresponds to CASSLLGNTIYF. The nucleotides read TGTGCCAGCAGTTTACTTGGAAACACCATATATTTT.